The source of this T cell receptor (beta chain) is a study of long-term antiretroviral therapy in people with HIV. Germline V CDR1 and CDR2: MNHNY, SVGAGI (reference sequence). V was pared by 6 bases and J by 3 bases, with 7 bases of the junction left unmatched. This CDR3 comprises 14 residues. The libraries were made with immunoSEQ v3.0 at survey level. Assay used: immunoSEQ multiplex PCR; TCRdb lists only in-frame clones, some missing. Of 35,000 to 40,000 clones in the sample, about 93% are singletons; the top ten hold 3.6%. This material consisted of unsorted PBMCs, taken 4.1 years after starting antiretroviral therapy. V is TRBV6-6 and J is TRBJ2-7, with 8 bases fitting TRBD2. The clonotype was recovered from a woman in her 50s with HIV. Here the CDR3 reads CASRLRGGSYEQYF. CDR3 DNA: TGTGCCAGCAGACTACGGGGGGGCAGCTACGAGCAGTACTTC.